This T cell receptor beta chain was captured in a study of T cells in Graves' hyperthyroidism and ophthalmopathy. CDR3 length equals 15 residues. The V gene's germline CDR1 is SNHLY and CDR2 FYNNEI. With 4 bases removed from V and 1 base from J, the gap between germline ends came to 13 bases. TCR beta CDR3 sequences were amplified from RNA transcripts. TCR CDR3 underwent first-round RT-PCR with the HTBI primer set. A single record per CDR3 protein comes from TCRdb applying MiXCR to the multiplex PCR reads. The sample holds 750,000 to 900,000 distinct CDR3 sequences, more than 30% seen once. Absent ophthalmopathy progression within 18 months defined stable Graves' hyperthyroidism. Patients aged 18 to 65 had newly diagnosed hyperthyroidism that had lasted under 2 months. Study conclusions and caveats: Most clonotypes expanded in thyroid above 0.001 were likewise present in blood. Ophthalmopathy prediction by the model preceded onset by a median approximately 6.1 months.

A note on this clonotype: No antigen is known for it.

Sequencing was carried out using blood. The receptor was isolated from a man aged 18-30 years with Graves' hyperthyroidism. This chain connects TRBV2 to TRBJ2-5; either TRBD1 or TRBD2 may supply D (6 bases each). The CDR3 nucleotides are TGTGCCAGCAGTGGACACGGGGGCCTCCAAGAGACCCAGTACTTC. Translation gives CASSGHGGLQETQYF.